This entry concerns a single T cell receptor (beta chain). The entry originates in a study of T-cell memory formation after mild COVID-19. The germline V gene has CDR1 SGHDN and CDR2 FVKESK. V was clipped by 0 bases and J by 3 bases, with 12 bases between them. There are 15 residues in the CDR3. Via MiXCR, TCRdb re-called the 5' RACE reads, giving one row per CDR3 protein. The table includes hundreds of thousands of distinct CDR3 sequences, around a fifth detected once. The TCR sequence derives from a man younger than 30 who had mild COVID-19 (a few samples of this study predate the infection). Cell type and time point are not known. Specimen: PBMCs or a T cell subset sorted from them (not recorded which). The rearrangement joins TRBV14 to TRBJ2-7, with D possibly TRBD2 on 5 matching bases. The CDR3 DNA is TGTGCCAGCAGCCAAGAATCTAGCATCGTCTACGAGCAGTACTTC. This codes for CASSQESSIVYEQYF.